This T cell receptor beta chain was found in a study of T-cell memory formation after mild COVID-19. About the study: Across donors, TCR clusters were largely donor specific. General observations from the study: The pre-infection memory compartment contained some responding clones, suggesting cross-reactive memory joined. Among CD4+ contracting clones, most were CM and EM, and CD8+ ones EMRA. Clones shrinking from day 15 to 85 showed even CD4/CD8 mixes; later expanders tilted CD4+.

TCRdb recomputed calls from the 5' RACE reads with MiXCR, one row per CDR3 protein. Among about 390,000 distinct CDR3 sequences, approximately 15% were seen once, and the ten largest hold 20% to 25%. CDR1 LGHNA and CDR2 YSLEER come from the germline V gene. Trimming removed 0 bases from V and 2 bases from J, with 11 bases in between. CDR3 length: 15 amino acids. A word on this clonotype: Its antigen is undetermined.

Sequencing was carried out using PBMCs or a T cell subset sorted from them (not recorded which). The receptor was isolated from a man aged 18 to 30 who had mild COVID-19 (a few samples of this study predate the infection). Cell type and time point are not known. The J gene is TRBJ2-7, the V gene TRBV4-3; tentatively, D is TRBD1 (6 bases). The CDR3 DNA reads as TGCGCCAGCAGCCAAGACCGTTACAGGGCCTACGAGCAGTACTTC. This translates into CASSQDRYRAYEQYF.